This T cell receptor (beta chain) came from a study of blood T cell repertoires in COVID-19. This table comes from immunoSEQ multiplex PCR, and its TCRdb copy is limited to in-frame clones, with some not included. In the table there are around 220,000 clones, about 80% of which are singletons. V shed 4 bases, J shed 0 bases, and the junction held 9 bases outside the gene matches. CDR1 is SGHRS, CDR2 YFSETQ, per germline. This CDR3 contains 18 residues. The sequence came from a woman older than 75 with COVID-19, enrolled during active disease. Input material: peripheral blood. The chain links TRBV5-1 to TRBJ1-4; TRBD1 matches at 10 bases. As DNA, the CDR3 is TGCGCCAGCAGCCTATCCGGGACAGGGGAGGCAACTAATGAAAAACTGTTTTTT. Translation gives CASSLSGTGEATNEKLFF.